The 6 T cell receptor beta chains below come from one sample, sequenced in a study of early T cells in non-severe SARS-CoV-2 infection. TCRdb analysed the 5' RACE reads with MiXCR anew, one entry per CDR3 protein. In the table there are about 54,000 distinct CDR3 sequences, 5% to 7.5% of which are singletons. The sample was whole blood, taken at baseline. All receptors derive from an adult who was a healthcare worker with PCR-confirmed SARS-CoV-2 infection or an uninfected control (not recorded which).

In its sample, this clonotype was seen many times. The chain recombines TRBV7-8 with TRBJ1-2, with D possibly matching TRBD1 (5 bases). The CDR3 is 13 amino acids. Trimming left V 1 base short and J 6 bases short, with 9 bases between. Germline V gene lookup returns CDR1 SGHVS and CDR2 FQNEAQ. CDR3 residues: CASSLGTHNGYTF. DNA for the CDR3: TGTGCCAGCAGCTTAGGGACACATAATGGCTACACCTTC.

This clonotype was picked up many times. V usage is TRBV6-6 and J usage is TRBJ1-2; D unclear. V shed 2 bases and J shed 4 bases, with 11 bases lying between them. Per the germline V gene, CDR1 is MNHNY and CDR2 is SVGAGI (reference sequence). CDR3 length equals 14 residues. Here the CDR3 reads CASSYDIRVYGYTF. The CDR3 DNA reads TGTGCCAGCAGTTACGATATCCGGGTCTATGGCTACACCTTC.

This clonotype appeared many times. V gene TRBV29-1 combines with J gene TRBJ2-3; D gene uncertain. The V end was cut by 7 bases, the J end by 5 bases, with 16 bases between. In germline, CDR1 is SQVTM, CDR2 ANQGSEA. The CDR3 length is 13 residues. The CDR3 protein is CSAESEKEDTQYF. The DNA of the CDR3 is TGCAGCGCTGAGAGCGAGAAGGAAGATACGCAGTATTTT.

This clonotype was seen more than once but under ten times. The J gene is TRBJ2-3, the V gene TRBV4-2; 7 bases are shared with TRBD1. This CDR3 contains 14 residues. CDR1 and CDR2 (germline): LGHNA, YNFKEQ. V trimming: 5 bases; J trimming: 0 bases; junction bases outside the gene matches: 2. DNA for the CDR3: TGTGCCAGCAGCGGGACAGTTAGCACAGATACGCAGTATTTT. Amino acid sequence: CASSGTVSTDTQYF.

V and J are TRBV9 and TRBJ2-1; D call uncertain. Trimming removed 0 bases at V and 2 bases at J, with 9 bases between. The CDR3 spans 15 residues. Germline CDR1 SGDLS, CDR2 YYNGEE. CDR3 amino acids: CASSVVGLPYNEQFF. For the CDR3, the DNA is TGTGCCAGCAGCGTAGTCGGGCTCCCCTACAATGAGCAGTTCTTC.

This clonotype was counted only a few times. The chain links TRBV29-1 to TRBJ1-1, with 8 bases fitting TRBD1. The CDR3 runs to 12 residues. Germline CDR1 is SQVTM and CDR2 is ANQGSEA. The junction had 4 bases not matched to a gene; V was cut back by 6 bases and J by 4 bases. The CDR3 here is CSVDREGTEAFF. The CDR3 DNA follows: TGCAGCGTGGACAGGGAGGGCACTGAAGCTTTCTTT.